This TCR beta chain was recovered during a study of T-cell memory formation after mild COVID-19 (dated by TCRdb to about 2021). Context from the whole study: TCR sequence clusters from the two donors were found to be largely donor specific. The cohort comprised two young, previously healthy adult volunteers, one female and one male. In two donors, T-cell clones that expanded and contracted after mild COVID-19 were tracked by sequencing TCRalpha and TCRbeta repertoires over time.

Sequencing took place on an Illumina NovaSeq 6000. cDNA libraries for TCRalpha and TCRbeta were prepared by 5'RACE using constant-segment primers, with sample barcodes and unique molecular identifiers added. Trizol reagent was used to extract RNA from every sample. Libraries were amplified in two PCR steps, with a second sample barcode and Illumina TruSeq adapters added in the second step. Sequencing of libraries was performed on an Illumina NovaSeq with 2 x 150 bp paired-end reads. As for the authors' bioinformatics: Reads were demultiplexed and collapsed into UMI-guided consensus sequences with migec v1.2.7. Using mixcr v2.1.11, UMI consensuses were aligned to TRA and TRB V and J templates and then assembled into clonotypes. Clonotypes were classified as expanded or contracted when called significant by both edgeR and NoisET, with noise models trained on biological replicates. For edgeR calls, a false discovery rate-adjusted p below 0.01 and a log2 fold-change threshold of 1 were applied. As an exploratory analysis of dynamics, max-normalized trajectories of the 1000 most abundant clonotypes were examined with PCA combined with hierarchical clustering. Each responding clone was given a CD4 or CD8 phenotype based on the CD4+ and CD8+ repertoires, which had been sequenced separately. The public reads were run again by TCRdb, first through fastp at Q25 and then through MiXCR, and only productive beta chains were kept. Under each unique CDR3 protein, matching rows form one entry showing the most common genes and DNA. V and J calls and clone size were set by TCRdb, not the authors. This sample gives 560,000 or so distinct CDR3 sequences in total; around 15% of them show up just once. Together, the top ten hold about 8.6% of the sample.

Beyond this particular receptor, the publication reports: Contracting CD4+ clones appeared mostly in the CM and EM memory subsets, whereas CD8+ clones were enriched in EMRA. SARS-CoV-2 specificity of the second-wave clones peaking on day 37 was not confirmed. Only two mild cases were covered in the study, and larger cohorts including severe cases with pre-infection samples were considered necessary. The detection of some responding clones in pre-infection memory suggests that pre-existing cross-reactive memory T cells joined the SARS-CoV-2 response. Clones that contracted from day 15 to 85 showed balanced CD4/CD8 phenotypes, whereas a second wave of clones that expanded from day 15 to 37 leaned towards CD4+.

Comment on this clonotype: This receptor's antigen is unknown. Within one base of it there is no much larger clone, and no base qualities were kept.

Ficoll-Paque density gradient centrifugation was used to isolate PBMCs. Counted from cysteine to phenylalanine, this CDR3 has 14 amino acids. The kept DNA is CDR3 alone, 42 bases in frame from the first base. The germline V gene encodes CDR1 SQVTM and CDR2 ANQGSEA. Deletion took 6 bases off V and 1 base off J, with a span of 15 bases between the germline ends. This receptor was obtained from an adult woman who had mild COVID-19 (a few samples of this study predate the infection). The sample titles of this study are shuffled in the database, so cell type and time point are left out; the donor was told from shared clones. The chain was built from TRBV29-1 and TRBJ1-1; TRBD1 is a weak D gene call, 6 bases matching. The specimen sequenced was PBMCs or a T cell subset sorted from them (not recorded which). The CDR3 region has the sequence CSVQPRTENTEAFF. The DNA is TGCAGCGTCCAACCCCGGACAGAGAACACTGAAGCTTTCTTT.